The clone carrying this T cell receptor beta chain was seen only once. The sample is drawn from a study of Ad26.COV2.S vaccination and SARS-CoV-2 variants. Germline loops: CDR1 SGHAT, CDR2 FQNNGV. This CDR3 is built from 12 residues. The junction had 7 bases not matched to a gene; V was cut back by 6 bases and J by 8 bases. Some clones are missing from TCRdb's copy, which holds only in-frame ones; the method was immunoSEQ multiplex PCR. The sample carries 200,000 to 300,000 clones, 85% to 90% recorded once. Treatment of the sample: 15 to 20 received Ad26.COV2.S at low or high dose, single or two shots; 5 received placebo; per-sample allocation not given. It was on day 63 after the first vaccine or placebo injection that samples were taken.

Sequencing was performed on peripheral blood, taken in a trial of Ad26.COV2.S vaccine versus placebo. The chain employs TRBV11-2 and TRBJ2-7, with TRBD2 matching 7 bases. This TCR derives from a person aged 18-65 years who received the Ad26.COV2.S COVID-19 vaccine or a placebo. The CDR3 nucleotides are TGTGCCAGCAGACCTACTAGCGCCAAGCAGTACTTC. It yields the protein CASRPTSAKQYF.